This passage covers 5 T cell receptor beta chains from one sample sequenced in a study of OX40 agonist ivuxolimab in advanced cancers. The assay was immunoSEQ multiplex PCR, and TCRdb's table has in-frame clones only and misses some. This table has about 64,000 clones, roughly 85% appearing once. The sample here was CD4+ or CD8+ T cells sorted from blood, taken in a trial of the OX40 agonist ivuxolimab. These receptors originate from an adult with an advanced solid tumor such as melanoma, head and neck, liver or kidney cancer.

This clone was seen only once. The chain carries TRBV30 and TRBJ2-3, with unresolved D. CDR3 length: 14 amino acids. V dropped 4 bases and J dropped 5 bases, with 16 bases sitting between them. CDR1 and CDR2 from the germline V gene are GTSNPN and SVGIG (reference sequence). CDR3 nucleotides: TGTGCCTGGAACCGGCCAATGGCGAAAGATACGCAGTATTTT. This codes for CAWNRPMAKDTQYF.

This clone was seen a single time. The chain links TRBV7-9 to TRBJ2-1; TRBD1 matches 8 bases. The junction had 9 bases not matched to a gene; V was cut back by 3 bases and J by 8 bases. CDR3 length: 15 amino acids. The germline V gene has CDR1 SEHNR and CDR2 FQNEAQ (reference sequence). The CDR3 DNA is TGTGCCAGCAGCTTTTGGACAGGGATTTTACATGAGCAGTTCTTC. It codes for CASSFWTGILHEQFF.

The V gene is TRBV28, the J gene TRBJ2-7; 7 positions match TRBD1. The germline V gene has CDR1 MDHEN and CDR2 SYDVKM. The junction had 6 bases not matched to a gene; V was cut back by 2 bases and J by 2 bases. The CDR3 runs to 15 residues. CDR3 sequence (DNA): TGTGCCAGCAGTTTACGCAGGGGGATCGCCTACGAGCAGTACTTC. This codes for CASSLRRGIAYEQYF.

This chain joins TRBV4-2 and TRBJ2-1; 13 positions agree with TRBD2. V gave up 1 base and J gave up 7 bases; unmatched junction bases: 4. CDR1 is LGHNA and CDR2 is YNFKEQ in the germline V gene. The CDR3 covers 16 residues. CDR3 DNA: TGTGCCAGCAGCCAAGCCGGGGGACTAGCGGGGAATGAGCAGTTCTTC. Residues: CASSQAGGLAGNEQFF.

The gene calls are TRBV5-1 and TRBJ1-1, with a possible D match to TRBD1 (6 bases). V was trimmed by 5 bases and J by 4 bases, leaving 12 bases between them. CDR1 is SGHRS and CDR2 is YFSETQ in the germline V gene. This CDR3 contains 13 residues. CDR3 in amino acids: CASRKGGSTEAFF. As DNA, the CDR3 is TGCGCCAGCAGGAAGGGGGGAAGCACTGAAGCTTTCTTT.